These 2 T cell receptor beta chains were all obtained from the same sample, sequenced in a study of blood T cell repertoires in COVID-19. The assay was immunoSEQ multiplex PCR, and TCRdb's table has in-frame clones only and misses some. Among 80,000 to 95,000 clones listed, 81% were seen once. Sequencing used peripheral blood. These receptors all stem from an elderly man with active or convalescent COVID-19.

The CDR3 protein is CASSDTGTDNSPLHF. The CDR3 nucleotides are TGTGCCAGCAGTGACACCGGGACAGATAATTCACCCCTCCACTTT. The genes are TRBV6-4 and TRBJ1-6, with 7 bases aligning to TRBD1. V was pared by 2 bases and J by 5 bases, with 3 bases of the junction left unmatched. There are 15 residues in the CDR3. The germline V gene encodes CDR1 MRHNA and CDR2 SNTAGT.

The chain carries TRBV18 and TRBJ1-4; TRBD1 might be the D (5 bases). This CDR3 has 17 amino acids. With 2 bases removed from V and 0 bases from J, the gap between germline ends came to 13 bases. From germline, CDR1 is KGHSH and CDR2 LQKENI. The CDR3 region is CASSPSRGPATNEKLFF. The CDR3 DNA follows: TGTGCCAGCTCACCATCGCGGGGACCGGCAACTAATGAAAAACTGTTTTTT.